A selection of T cell receptor beta chains follows, all from one sample in a study of blood T cells in healthy people across ages. Using its own MiXCR run on the 5' RACE reads, TCRdb lists one record per CDR3 protein. The top ten hold 3.7% of the sample, which has about 800,000 distinct CDR3 sequences, around 25% seen once. The same sample was also studied in work on T cells of mothers and their children.

Source material: blood. All receptors come from a boy younger than 18 in good health. Each CDR3 is given with its conserved first and last residue. The D gene is left open where the match is weak. Expanded clones get a size class; other rows say once, few or many, or leave the size out.

clone_size j_call d_call v_call cdr3_aa cdr3_nt
- TRBJ1-2 TRBD1 TRBV20-1 CSATPDRGQNGGYTF TGCAGTGCGACCCCCGACAGGGGGCAAAACGGTGGCTACACCTTC
- TRBJ2-2 - TRBV29-1 CSVSGINGELFF TGCAGCGTTTCCGGGATTAACGGGGAGCTGTTTTTT
few TRBJ1-5 - TRBV9 CASSVEGRDDQPQHF TGTGCCAGCAGCGTTGAAGGCAGGGACGATCAGCCCCAGCATTTT
- TRBJ1-5 TRBD1 TRBV5-6 CASSRTGIGNQPQHF TGTGCCAGCAGCCGGACAGGGATCGGGAATCAGCCCCAGCATTTT
- TRBJ2-7 TRBD2 TRBV16 CASSPTSAGAYEQYF TGTGCCAGCAGCCCAACTAGCGCGGGAGCATACGAGCAGTACTTC
- TRBJ2-1 - TRBV7-2 CAGSLVAGAEQFF TGTGCCGGCAGCTTAGTAGCCGGGGCTGAGCAGTTCTTC
- TRBJ2-1 TRBD1 TRBV12-3/TRBV12-4 CASSLKVLGQGPNEQFF TGTGCCAGCAGTTTAAAGGTTCTGGGACAGGGGCCCAATGAGCAGTTCTTC
- TRBJ2-3 TRBD2 TRBV28 CTSSLSDLMGLAGVTDTQYF TGTACCAGCAGTCTCTCCGACCTGATGGGACTAGCGGGAGTTACCGATACGCAGTATTTT
- TRBJ1-4 TRBD1 TRBV20-1 CSARTGANEKLFF TGCAGTGCCCGAACAGGGGCTAATGAAAAACTGTTTTTT
few TRBJ2-1 TRBD1 TRBV28 CASSSGGLSYNEQFF TGTGCCAGCAGCTCAGGGGGCCTCTCCTACAATGAGCAGTTCTTC
many TRBJ1-2 - TRBV7-9 CASSHKSGYTF TGTGCCAGCAGCCACAAAAGTGGCTACACCTTC
few TRBJ2-1 - TRBV7-3 CASSPQANYYYNEQFF TGTGCCAGCAGCCCACAGGCAAACTACTACTACAATGAGCAGTTCTTC
few TRBJ1-3 TRBD1 TRBV5-1 CASSNWTGDIGNTIYF TGCGCCAGCAGCAACTGGACAGGAGATATTGGAAACACCATATATTTT
- TRBJ1-2 TRBD1 TRBV7-2 CASSLPGDRRRNLGYTF TGTGCCAGCAGCTTACCAGGGGACAGGCGGAGGAATCTCGGCTACACCTTC
few TRBJ2-7 TRBD1 TRBV18 CASSPLGQGKDEQYF TGTGCCAGCTCACCATTAGGACAGGGGAAGGACGAGCAGTACTTC
few TRBJ2-7 - TRBV27 CASKRGTTYEQYF TGTGCCAGCAAGCGCGGGACAACCTACGAGCAGTACTTC
few TRBJ1-1 - TRBV6-2/TRBV6-3 CASSSDITARVNTEAFF TGTGCCAGCAGTTCGGACATTACCGCCCGGGTGAACACTGAAGCTTTCTTT
few TRBJ2-5 - TRBV7-2 CASSSLGSVGQETQYF TGTGCCAGCAGCTCGCTGGGGTCGGTCGGACAAGAGACCCAGTACTTC
- TRBJ1-6 - TRBV28 CASRRLGAGSSYNSPLHF TGTGCCAGCAGAAGGCTCGGGGCAGGGAGCTCCTATAATTCACCCCTCCACTTT
- TRBJ2-5 TRBD2 TRBV4-3 CASSQDPGGRNKETQYF TGCGCCAGCAGCCAAGATCCCGGGGGGAGGAACAAGGAGACCCAGTACTTC
many TRBJ1-2 - TRBV9 CASSVGGSNYGYTF TGTGCCAGCAGCGTAGGAGGGTCGAACTATGGCTACACCTTC
- TRBJ2-7 - TRBV28 CATVPMGSYEQYF TGTGCCACAGTTCCGATGGGCTCCTACGAGCAGTACTTC
- TRBJ1-2 TRBD1 TRBV20-1 CSARGDRSYGYTF TGCAGTGCTAGAGGGGACAGAAGCTATGGCTACACCTTC
- TRBJ2-1 - TRBV27 CASRARAVGYNEQFF TGTGCCAGCAGGGCGAGGGCTGTGGGGTACAATGAGCAGTTCTTC
- TRBJ2-6 TRBD2 TRBV27 CASSLSAGAGANVLTF TGTGCCAGCAGTTTATCGGCGGGGGCTGGGGCCAACGTCCTGACTTTC
few TRBJ1-2 TRBD1 TRBV7-9 CASSRDSPNYGYTF TGTGCCAGCAGCAGGGACAGCCCCAACTATGGCTACACCTTC
- TRBJ1-2 TRBD1 TRBV7-8 CASIFPGSRDRGGYGYTF TGTGCCAGCATTTTCCCTGGCTCCCGGGACAGGGGCGGCTATGGCTACACCTTC
many TRBJ2-7 TRBD2 TRBV25-1 CASSEYGRGEQYF TGTGCCAGCAGTGAATATGGGAGGGGCGAGCAGTACTTC
- TRBJ2-5 TRBD2 TRBV29-1 CSVVGGSETQYF TGCAGCGTTGTGGGGGGGTCAGAGACCCAGTACTTC
once TRBJ1-2 - TRBV7-9 CASSVTSGVDGYTF TGTGCCAGCAGCGTAACCTCAGGGGTGGATGGCTACACCTTC
- TRBJ2-3 TRBD2 TRBV20-1 CSALTSGSTHTQYF TGCAGTGCTTTGACTAGCGGAAGCACACATACGCAGTATTTT
few TRBJ2-1 TRBD2 TRBV7-3 CASSPQPGLAGNEQFF TGTGCCAGCAGCCCGCAACCCGGACTAGCGGGCAATGAGCAGTTCTTC
- TRBJ2-4 - TRBV6-2/TRBV6-3 CASTQDRVKNIQYF TGTGCCAGCACCCAGGACCGGGTCAAAAACATTCAGTACTTC
- TRBJ2-5 TRBD2 TRBV28 CASRPPGGFGETQYF TGTGCCAGCAGACCTCCGGGGGGGTTTGGAGAGACCCAGTACTTC
- TRBJ2-2 - TRBV4-3 CASSQDTGQVLNTGELFF TGCGCCAGCAGCCAAGATACGGGCCAGGTCCTGAACACCGGGGAGCTGTTTTTT
few TRBJ2-1 TRBD2 TRBV4-3 CASSQVGGGVLNEQFF TGCGCCAGCAGCCAAGTGGGCGGGGGGGTCCTCAATGAGCAGTTCTTC
- TRBJ2-7 TRBD2 TRBV12-3/TRBV12-4 CASRPAGTSGEQYF TGTGCCAGCAGGCCCGCCGGGACTAGCGGCGAGCAGTACTTC
- TRBJ1-5 TRBD1 TRBV27 CASSLAQGANQPQHF TGTGCCAGCAGTTTAGCACAGGGGGCTAATCAGCCCCAGCATTTT
- TRBJ2-5 - TRBV6-2/TRBV6-3 CASMGLEETQYF TGTGCCAGCATGGGGTTGGAAGAGACCCAGTACTTC
- TRBJ1-1 - TRBV4-1 CASSHVLNTEAFF TGCGCCAGCAGCCATGTCCTGAACACTGAAGCTTTCTTT
- TRBJ1-1 - TRBV6-1 CASTERGTEAFF TGTGCCAGCACAGAGCGGGGAACTGAAGCTTTCTTT
- TRBJ2-7 - TRBV20-1 CSARPGPTPYEQYF TGCAGTGCTAGACCGGGACCGACTCCCTACGAGCAGTACTTC
- TRBJ1-2 - TRBV7-2 CASSLVIRDGYTF TGTGCCAGCAGCTTAGTAATCAGGGATGGCTACACCTTC
few TRBJ2-7 TRBD2 TRBV4-1 CASSQDVTSGPRAYEQYF TGCGCCAGCAGCCAAGATGTTACTAGCGGGCCAAGGGCCTACGAGCAGTACTTC
few TRBJ2-7 - TRBV4-3 CASSPVRGDTFWEQYF TGCGCCAGCAGCCCCGTTAGGGGGGACACCTTTTGGGAGCAGTACTTC
few TRBJ2-5 - TRBV28 CASRTGIQETQYF TGTGCCAGCCGAACAGGGATCCAAGAGACCCAGTACTTC
few TRBJ2-1 - TRBV19 CASSTGDPYNEQFF TGTGCCAGTAGTACAGGGGACCCCTACAATGAGCAGTTCTTC
- TRBJ1-2 TRBD1 TRBV7-9 CASSAGTGDLNYGYTF TGTGCCAGCAGCGCAGGGACAGGGGACCTTAACTATGGCTACACCTTC
few TRBJ2-7 TRBD1 TRBV27 CASSLLVPTGGAYHEQYF TGTGCCAGCAGTTTATTGGTCCCTACAGGGGGCGCTTACCACGAGCAGTACTTC
few TRBJ1-5 TRBD1 TRBV29-1 CSVGDRGPGQPQHF TGCAGCGTTGGAGACAGGGGGCCTGGTCAGCCCCAGCATTTT
- TRBJ2-7 - TRBV6-2/TRBV6-3 CASSGLTGNVPYEQYF TGTGCCAGCAGCGGTTTAACAGGGAATGTTCCCTACGAGCAGTACTTC
many TRBJ1-2 - TRBV20-1 CSASPGSLGYTF TGCAGTGCTAGTCCTGGGTCTCTTGGCTACACCTTC